The present T cell receptor beta chain was sequenced within a study of T cells after yellow fever vaccination (dated by TCRdb to the late 2010s). At the level of the whole study: The SMART-Seq v4 Ultra Low Input RNA kit was used to prepare libraries from fractions with low cell numbers. To track T-cell clones before and after primary and booster YFV17D yellow fever vaccination, bulk TCR alpha and beta repertoires were sequenced longitudinally. The cohort comprised two healthy male donors, one aged 18 to 30 and one aged 30 to 39 years. Blood was collected at multiple timepoints before and after primary and secondary immunization, and bulk PBMC replicates and cell subsets were isolated. What the study reported, not specific to this receptor: Most clones expanded after primary vaccination (almost 98% of CD4 and roughly 90% of CD8) were re-detected after the booster, suggesting that broad memory maintenance occurred. Compared with the primary T-cell response, the secondary T-cell response was weaker but faster, peaking on day 5 rather than day 15. A small fraction of clonotypes showed up in both the CD4 and CD8 compartments, probably as a result of convergent recombination. Because the study included only a couple of donors, the extent to which the findings can be generalized is limited. FACS-sorted repertoires could contain abundant contaminating clonotypes from the bulk population, so computational filtering was required.

Read against the paper, the sample's treatment or condition label means: live attenuated yellow fever vaccine strain. A standard Ficoll-Paque protocol was used to isolate PBMCs from peripheral blood. Dynabeads CD4 and CD8 positive selection kits were used to isolate CD4 and CD8 T-cell fractions. TriZol was used to extract RNA from bulk PBMCs, CD4 and CD8 fractions, and dextramer-positive and dextramer-negative fractions. This clonotype has at least ten counts. This receptor's antigen is unknown. It has no much larger one-base neighbor in the sample; base qualities were not kept. TCR cDNA was made using 5'RACE template switching, a step that added a universal primer site and unique molecular identifiers. cDNA synthesis was primed from both the TCR alpha and TCR beta constant segments. Libraries were amplified in two PCR steps, with sample barcodes and sequencing adapters added in the second step. Sequencing of the libraries was done on either Illumina HiSeq 2500 (2x100 bp) or NovaSeq (2x150 bp). Per the source publication's procedure: Reads were demultiplexed and collapsed into UMI consensus sequences with MIGEC, and V(D)J alignment was performed with MiXCR. Vaccine-responding clonotypes were identified with edgeR using replicate PBMC samples, with FDR below 0.01 and a log2 fold change above 5 up to day 15 being required. Bulk clonotypes were assigned CD4 or CD8 identity according to which sequenced CD4 or CD8 repertoire held them at higher abundance. TCRdb reanalyzed the raw reads on its own, using fastp at Q25 for trimming and MiXCR for clone calling, and kept in-frame beta chains. Each record represents a unique CDR3 protein, reported with the most common genes and DNA among its rows. The V and J calls were not made by the authors but by TCRdb's processing. The sample table holds about 110,000 distinct CDR3 sequences, of which 7.5% to 9.5% were seen once. Of the sample, about 25% is held by the ten largest clones.

From cysteine to phenylalanine, the CDR3 is 15 amino acids long. Of the read, only the CDR3 DNA is kept; its 45 bases are in frame from base 1. The V end gives up 4 bases and the J end 0 bases, leaving 6 bases in the junction not matched to a gene. The germline V gene encodes CDR1 DFQATT and CDR2 SNEGSKA (reference sequence). This clonotype was obtained from a man in his thirties or forties who received the YFV17D yellow fever vaccine. This material consisted of CD8+ T cells sorted from PBMCs, taken 45 days after the yellow fever booster vaccination. The chain employs TRBV20-1 and TRBJ2-3; TRBD1 matches 8 bases in the middle. At the DNA level, the sequence is TGCAGTGCTAACCGACAGGGGATTAGCACAGATACGCAGTATTTT. The encoded protein is CSANRQGISTDTQYF.